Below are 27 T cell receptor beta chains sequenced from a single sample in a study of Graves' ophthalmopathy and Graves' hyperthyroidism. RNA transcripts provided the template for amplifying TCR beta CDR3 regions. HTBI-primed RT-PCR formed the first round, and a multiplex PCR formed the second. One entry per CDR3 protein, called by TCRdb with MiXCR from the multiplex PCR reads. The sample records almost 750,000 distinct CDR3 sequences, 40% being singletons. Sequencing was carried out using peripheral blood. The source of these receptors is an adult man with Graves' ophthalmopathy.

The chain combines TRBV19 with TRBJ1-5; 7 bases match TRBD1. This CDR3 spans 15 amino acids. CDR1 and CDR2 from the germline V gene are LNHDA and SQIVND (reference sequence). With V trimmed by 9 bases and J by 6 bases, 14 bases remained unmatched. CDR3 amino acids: CASLGDTGVSQPQHF. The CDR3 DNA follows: TGTGCCAGCCTGGGGGACACAGGGGTAAGTCAGCCCCAGCATTTT.

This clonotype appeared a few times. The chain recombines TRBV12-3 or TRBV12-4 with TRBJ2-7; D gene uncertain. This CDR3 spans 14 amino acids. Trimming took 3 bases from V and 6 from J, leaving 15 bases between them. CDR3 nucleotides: TGTGCCAGCAGTTTCCGGGTCCCTGGGGTCGAGCAGTACTTC. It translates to CASSFRVPGVEQYF.

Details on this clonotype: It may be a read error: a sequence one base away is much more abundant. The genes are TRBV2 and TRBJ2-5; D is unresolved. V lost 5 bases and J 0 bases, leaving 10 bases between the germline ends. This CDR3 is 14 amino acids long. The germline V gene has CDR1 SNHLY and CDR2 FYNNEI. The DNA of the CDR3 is TGTGCCAGCAGTTCCCAGCTGGACCAAGAGACCCAGTACTTC. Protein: CASSSQLDQETQYF.

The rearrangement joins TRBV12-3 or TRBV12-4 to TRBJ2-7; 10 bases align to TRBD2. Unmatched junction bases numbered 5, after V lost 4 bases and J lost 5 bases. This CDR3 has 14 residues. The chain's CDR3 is CASSSAGGADEQYF. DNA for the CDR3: TGTGCCAGCAGTTCAGCGGGAGGGGCGGACGAGCAGTACTTC.

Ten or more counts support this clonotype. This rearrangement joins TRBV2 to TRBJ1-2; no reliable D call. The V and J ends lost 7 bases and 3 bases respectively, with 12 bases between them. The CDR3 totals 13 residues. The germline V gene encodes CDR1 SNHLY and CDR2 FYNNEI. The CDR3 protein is CASNLAEYYGYTF. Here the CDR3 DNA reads TGTGCCAGCAACCTCGCGGAGTACTATGGCTACACCTTC.

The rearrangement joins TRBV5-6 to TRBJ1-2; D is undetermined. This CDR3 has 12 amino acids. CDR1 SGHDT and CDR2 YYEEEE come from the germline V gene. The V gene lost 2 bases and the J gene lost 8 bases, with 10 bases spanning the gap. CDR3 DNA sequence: TGTGCCAGCAGCTTAGAGACTAGGGGCTACACCTTC. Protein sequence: CASSLETRGYTF. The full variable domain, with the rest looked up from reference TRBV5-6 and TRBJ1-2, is DAGVTQSPTHLIKTRGQQVTLRCSPKSGHDTVSWYQQALGQGPQFIFQYYEEEERQRGNFPDRFSGHQFPNYSSELNVNALLLGDSALYLCASSLETRGYTFGSGTRLTVV.

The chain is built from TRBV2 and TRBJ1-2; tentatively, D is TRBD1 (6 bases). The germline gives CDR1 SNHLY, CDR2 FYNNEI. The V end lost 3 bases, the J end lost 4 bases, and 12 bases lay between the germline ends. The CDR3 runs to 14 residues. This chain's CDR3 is CASSESWTAYGYTF. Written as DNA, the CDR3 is TGTGCCAGCAGTGAGTCCTGGACAGCCTATGGCTACACCTTC.

CDR3 loop: CASSHPGLAGGETQYF. CDR3 DNA sequence: TGTGCCAGCAGTCACCCGGGACTAGCGGGGGGAGAGACCCAGTACTTC. This chain links TRBV7-9 with TRBJ2-5; 15 bases line up with TRBD2. The CDR3 contains 16 residues. Germline loops: CDR1 SEHNR, CDR2 FQNEAQ (reference sequence). Losses at the gene ends were 6 bases for V and 4 bases for J; bases not matched to a gene: 6.

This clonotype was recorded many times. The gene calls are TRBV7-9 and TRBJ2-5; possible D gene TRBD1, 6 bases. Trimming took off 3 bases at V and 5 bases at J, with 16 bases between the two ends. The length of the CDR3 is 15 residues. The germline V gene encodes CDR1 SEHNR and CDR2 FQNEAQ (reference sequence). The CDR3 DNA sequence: TGTGCCAGCAGCTTGCTGGGGGCCATGGTCGAGACCCAGTACTTC. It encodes CASSLLGAMVETQYF.

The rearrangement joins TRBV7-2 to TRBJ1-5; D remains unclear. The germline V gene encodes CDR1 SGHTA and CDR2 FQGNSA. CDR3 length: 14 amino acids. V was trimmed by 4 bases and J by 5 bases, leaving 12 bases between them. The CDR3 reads CASSSIHSDQPQHF. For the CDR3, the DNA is TGTGCCAGCAGCTCGATACACAGCGATCAGCCCCAGCATTTT.

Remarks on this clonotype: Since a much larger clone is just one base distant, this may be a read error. The DNA of the CDR3 is TGTACCAGCAGCTTAGCGGGAGCCTCTGGGGCCAACGTCCTGACTTTC. Translation gives CTSSLAGASGANVLTF. The rearrangement joins TRBV11-1 to TRBJ2-6, with 9 bases lining up with TRBD2. Germline loops: CDR1 SGHAT, CDR2 FQDESV (reference sequence). This CDR3 is built from 16 residues.

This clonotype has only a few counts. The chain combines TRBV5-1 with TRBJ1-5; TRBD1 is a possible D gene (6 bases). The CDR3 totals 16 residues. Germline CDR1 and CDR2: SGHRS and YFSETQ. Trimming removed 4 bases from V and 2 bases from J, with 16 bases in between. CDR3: CASSESGANGNQPQHF. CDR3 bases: TGCGCCAGCAGCGAATCAGGGGCAAACGGCAATCAGCCCCAGCATTTT.

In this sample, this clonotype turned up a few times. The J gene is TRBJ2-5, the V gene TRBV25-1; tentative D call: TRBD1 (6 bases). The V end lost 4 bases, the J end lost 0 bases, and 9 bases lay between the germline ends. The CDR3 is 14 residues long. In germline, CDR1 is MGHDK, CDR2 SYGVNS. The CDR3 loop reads CASSAGTYQETQYF. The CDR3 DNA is TGTGCCAGCAGTGCCGGGACATACCAAGAGACCCAGTACTTC.

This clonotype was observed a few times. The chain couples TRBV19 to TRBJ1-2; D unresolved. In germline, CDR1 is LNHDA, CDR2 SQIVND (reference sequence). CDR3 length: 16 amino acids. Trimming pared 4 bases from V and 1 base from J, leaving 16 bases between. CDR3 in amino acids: CASSTNSGEGNYGYTF. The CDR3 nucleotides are TGTGCCAGTAGTACCAACAGCGGGGAGGGTAACTATGGCTACACCTTC.

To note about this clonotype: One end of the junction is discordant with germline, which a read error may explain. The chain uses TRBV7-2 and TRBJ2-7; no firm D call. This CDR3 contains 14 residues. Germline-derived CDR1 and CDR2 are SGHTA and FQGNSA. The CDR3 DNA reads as TGTGCCGGCAGCCATTCTACAGCGACGTACGAGCAGTACTTC. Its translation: CAGSHSTATYEQYF.

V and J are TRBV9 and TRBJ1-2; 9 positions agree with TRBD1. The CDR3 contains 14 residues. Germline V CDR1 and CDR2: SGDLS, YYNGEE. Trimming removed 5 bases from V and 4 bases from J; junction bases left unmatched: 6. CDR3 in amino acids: CASSPMDRGYGYTF. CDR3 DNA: TGTGCCAGCAGTCCAATGGACAGGGGCTATGGCTACACCTTC. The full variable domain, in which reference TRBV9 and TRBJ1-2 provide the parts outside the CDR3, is DSGVTQTPKHLITATGQRVTLRCSPRSGDLSVYWYQQSLDQGLQFLIQYYNGEERAKGNILERFSAQQFPDLHSELNLSSLELGDSALYFCASSPMDRGYGYTFGSGTRLTVV.

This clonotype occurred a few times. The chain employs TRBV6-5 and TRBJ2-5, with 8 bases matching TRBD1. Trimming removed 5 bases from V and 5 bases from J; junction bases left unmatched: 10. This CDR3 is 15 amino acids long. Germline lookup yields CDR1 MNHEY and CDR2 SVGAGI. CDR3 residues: CASSEAEGQEETQYF. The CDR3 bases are TGTGCCAGCAGTGAAGCGGAGGGACAGGAGGAGACCCAGTACTTC.

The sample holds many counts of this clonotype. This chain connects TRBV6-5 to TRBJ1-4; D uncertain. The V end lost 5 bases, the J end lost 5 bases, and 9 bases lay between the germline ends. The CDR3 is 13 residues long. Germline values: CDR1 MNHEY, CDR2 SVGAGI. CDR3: CASSVVINEKLFF. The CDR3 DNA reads TGTGCCAGCAGTGTCGTGATCAATGAAAAACTGTTTTTT.

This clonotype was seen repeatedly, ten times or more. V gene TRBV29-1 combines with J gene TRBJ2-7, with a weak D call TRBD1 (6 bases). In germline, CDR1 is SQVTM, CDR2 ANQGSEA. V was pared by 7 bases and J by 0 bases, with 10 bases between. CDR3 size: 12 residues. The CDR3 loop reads CSGRTDSYEQYF. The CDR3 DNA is TGCAGCGGCCGGACAGACTCCTACGAGCAGTACTTC.

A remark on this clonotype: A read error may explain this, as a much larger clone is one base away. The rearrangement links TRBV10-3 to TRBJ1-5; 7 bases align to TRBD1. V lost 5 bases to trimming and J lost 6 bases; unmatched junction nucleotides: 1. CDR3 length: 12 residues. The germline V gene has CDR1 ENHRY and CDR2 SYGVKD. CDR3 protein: CAISYRGQPQHF. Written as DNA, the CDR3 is TGTGCCATCAGTTACAGGGGTCAGCCCCAGCATTTT.

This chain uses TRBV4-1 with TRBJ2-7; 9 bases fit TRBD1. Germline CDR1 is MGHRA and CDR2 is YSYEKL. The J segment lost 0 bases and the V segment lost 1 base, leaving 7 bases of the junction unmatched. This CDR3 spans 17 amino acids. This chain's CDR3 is CASSQVWGQGSSYEQYF. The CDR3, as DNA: TGCGCCAGCAGCCAAGTGTGGGGACAGGGAAGCTCCTACGAGCAGTACTTC.

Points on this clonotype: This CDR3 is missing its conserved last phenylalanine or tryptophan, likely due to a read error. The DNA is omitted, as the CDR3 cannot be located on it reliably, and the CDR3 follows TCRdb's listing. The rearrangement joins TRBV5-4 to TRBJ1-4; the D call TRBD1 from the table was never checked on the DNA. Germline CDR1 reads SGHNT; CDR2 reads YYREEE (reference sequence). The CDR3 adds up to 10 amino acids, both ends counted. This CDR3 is CASSSWARRP.

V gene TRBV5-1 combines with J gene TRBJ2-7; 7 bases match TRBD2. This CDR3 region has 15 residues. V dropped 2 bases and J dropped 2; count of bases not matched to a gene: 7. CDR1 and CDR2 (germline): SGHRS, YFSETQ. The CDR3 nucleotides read TGCGCCAGCAGCTTAGGGACTACTCTAACCTACGAGCAGTACTTC. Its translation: CASSLGTTLTYEQYF.

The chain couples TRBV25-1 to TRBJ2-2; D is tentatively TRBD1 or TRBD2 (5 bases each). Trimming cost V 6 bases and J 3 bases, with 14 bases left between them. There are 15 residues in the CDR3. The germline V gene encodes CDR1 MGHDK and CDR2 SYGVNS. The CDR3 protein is CASRTFGGYTGELFF. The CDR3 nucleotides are TGTGCCAGCAGGACCTTTGGGGGTTACACCGGGGAGCTGTTTTTT.

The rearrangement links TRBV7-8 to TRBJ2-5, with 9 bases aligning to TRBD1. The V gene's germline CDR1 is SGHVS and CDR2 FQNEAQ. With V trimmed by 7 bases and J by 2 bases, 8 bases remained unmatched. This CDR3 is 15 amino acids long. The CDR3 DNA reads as TGTGCCAGCAAATACCGGACAGGGGCGCAAGAGACCCAGTACTTC. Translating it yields CASKYRTGAQETQYF.

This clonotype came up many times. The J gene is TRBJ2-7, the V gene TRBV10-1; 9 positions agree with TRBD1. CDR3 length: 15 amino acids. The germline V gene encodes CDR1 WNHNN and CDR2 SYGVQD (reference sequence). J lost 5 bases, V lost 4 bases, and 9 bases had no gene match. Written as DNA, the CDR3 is TGCGCCAGCAGTGCGGACAGGGGAGGGATGAACGAGCAGTACTTC. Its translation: CASSADRGGMNEQYF.

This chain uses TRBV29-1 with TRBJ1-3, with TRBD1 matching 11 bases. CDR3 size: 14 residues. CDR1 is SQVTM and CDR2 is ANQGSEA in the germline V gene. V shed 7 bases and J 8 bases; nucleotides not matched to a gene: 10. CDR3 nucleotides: TGCAGCGCTAGGACAGGGGGCTATGGCTACACCATATATTTT. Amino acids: CSARTGGYGYTIYF.